This is a list of T cell receptor beta chains from one sample in a study of blood T cell repertoires in COVID-19. Generated by immunoSEQ multiplex PCR, the TCRdb table keeps only in-frame clones and is missing some. The sample contains under 100,000 clones, approximately 80% of which appear only once. The sequenced sample was peripheral blood. The origin of the receptors is a man over 45 with acute or convalescent COVID-19. Both conserved end residues are part of each CDR3. The D gene is left open where the match is weak. Size is stated for part of the rows, as once, few or many counts, or as a class when the clone is expanded.

clone size,D gene,J gene,CDR3 length,V gene,CDR3 protein,CDR3 DNA
-,-,TRBJ1-2,13,TRBV27,CASSIRDNYGYTF,TGTGCCAGCAGTATCAGGGATAACTATGGCTACACCTTC
-,TRBD2,TRBJ2-3,14,TRBV18,CASSQTSVTDTQYF,TGTGCCAGCTCACAAACTAGCGTCACAGATACGCAGTATTTT
-,-,TRBJ1-5,14,TRBV2,CASHEMGGAQPQHF,TGTGCCAGCCACGAGATGGGGGGTGCGCAGCCCCAGCATTTT
-,-,TRBJ1-2,15,TRBV6-5,CASSYDSESDYGYTF,TGTGCCAGCAGTTACGATTCGGAGTCGGACTATGGCTACACCTTC
-,-,TRBJ2-7,14,TRBV9,CASSVGRTSYEQYF,TGTGCCAGCAGCGTGGGCAGAACCTCCTACGAGCAGTACTTC
-,TRBD2,TRBJ2-2,15,TRBV7-7,CASSPAGGPGGELFF,TGTGCCAGCAGCCCAGCGGGAGGGCCGGGAGGGGAGCTGTTTTTT
once,-,TRBJ1-1,16,TRBV28,CASSPTGGLGIPEAFF,TGTGCCAGCAGTCCCACCGGGGGACTTGGGATTCCTGAAGCTTTCTTT
-,-,TRBJ2-2,16,TRBV14,CASSRIGGMNTGELFF,TGTGCCAGCAGCCGGATCGGCGGGATGAACACCGGGGAGCTGTTTTTT
-,-,TRBJ2-5,14,TRBV7-9,CASSLVPQGKTQYF,TGTGCCAGCAGCTTAGTCCCCCAGGGGAAGACCCAGTACTTC
-,TRBD1,TRBJ1-1,17,TRBV19,CASSIPARGHMNTEAFF,TGTGCCAGTAGTATCCCGGCCAGGGGGCATATGAACACTGAAGCTTTCTTT
-,-,TRBJ1-1,14,TRBV6-2/TRBV6-3,CASSSPARGAEAFF,TGTGCCAGCAGTTCCCCGGCACGGGGGGCTGAGGCTTTCTTT
-,-,TRBJ2-5,14,TRBV27,CASSLSTAGETQYF,TGTGCCAGCAGCCTGTCTACCGCCGGAGAGACCCAGTACTTC
-,TRBD1,TRBJ1-2,12,TRBV28,CASSRYRGDDTF,TGTGCCAGCAGTAGATACAGGGGGGACGACACCTTC
-,-,TRBJ1-2,14,TRBV2,CASRGMGHAGGYTF,TGTGCCAGCAGGGGGATGGGTCATGCGGGTGGCTACACCTTC